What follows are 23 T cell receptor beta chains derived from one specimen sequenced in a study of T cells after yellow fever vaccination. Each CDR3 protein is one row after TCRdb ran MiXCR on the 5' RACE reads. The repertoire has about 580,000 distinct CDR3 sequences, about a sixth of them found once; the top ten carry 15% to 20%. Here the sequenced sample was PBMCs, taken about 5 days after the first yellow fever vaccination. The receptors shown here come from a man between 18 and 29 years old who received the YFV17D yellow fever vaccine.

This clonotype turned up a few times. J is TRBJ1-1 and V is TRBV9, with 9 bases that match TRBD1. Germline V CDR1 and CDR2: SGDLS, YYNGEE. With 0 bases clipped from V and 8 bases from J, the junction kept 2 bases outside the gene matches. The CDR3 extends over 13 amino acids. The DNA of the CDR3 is TGTGCCAGCAGCGTAGACGGGACAGGGGAAGCTTTCTTT. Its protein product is CASSVDGTGEAFF.

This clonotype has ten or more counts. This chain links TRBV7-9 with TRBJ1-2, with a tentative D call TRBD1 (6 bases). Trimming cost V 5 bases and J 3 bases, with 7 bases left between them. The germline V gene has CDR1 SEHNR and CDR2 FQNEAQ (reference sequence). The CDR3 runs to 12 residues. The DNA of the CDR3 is TGTGCCAGCAGCCGACAGGACTATGGCTACACCTTC. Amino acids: CASSRQDYGYTF.

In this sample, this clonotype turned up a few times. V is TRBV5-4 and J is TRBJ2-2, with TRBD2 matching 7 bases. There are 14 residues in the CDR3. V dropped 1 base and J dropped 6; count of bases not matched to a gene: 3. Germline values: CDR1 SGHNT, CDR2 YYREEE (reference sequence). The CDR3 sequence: CASSLSGAAGELFF. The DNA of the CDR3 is TGTGCCAGCAGCTTGAGCGGGGCGGCCGGGGAGCTGTTTTTT.

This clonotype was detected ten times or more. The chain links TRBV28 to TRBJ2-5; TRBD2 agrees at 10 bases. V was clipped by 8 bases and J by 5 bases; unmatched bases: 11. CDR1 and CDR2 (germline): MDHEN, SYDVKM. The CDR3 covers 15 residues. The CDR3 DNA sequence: TGTGCCAGCCTCTCAGCGGGGGGGCCGGAGGAGACCCAGTACTTC. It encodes CASLSAGGPEETQYF.

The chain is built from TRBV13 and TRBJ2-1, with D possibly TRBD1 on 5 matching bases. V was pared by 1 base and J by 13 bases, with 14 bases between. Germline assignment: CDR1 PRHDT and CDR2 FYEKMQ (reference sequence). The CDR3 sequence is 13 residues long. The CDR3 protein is CASSLVDSYIQFF. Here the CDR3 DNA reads TGTGCCAGCAGCTTAGTTGACAGCTATATTCAGTTCTTC.

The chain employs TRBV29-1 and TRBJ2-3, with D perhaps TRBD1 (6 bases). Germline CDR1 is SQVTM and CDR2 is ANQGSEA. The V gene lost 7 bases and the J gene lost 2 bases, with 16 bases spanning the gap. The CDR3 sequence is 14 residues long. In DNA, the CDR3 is TGCAGCGCTACTATGGACAGATACACAGATACGCAGTATTTT. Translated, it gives CSATMDRYTDTQYF.

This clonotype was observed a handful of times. The CDR3, as DNA: TGTGCCAGCAGTTACGGGTTTGGGACAGGGGGCAGAGAGACCCAGTACTTC. Residues: CASSYGFGTGGRETQYF. This chain links TRBV6-5 with TRBJ2-5; 12 bases line up with TRBD1. This CDR3 has 17 residues. CDR1 MNHEY and CDR2 SVGAGI come from the germline V gene. J gave up 4 bases and V 2 bases, and 8 bases lay outside the gene matches.

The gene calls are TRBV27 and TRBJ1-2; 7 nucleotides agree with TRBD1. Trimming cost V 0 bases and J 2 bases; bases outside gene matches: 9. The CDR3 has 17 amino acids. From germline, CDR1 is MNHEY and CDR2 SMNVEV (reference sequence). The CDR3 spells CASSLSLRGSPNYGYTF. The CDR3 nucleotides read TGTGCCAGCAGTTTATCGCTCAGGGGGTCCCCCAACTATGGCTACACCTTC.

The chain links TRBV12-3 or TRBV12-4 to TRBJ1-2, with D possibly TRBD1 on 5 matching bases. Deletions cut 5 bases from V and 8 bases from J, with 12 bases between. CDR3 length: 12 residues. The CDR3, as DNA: TGTGCCAGCAGTCACTCTCGGGACGGCTACACCTTC. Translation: CASSHSRDGYTF.

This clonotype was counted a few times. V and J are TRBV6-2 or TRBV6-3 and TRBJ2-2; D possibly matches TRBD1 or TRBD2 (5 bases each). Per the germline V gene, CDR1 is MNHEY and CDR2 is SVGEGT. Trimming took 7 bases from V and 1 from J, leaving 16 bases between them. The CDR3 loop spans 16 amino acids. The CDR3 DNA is TGTGCCAGCATTCCCACCGGGACGGGGAACACCGGGGAGCTGTTTTTT. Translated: CASIPTGTGNTGELFF.

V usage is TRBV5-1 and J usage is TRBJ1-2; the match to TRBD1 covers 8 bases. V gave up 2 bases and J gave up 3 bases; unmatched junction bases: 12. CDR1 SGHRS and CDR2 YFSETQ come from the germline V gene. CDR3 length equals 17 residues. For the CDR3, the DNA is TGCGCCAGCAGCTTCTTCGGACAGGGCCTTACAGACTATGGCTACACCTTC. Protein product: CASSFFGQGLTDYGYTF. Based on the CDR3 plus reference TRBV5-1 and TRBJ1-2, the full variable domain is KAGVTQTPRYLIKTRGQQVTLSCSPISGHRSVSWYQQTPGQGLQFLFEYFSETQRNKGNFPGRFSGRQFSNSRSEMNVSTLELGDSALYLCASSFFGQGLTDYGYTFGSGTRLTVV.

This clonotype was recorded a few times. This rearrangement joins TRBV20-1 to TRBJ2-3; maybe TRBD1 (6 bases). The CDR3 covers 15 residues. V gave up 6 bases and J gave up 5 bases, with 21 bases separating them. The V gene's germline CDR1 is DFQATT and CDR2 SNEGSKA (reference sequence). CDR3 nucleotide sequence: TGCAGTGCCCGCCCCCCCAGGGGCGCCGTAGATACGCAGTATTTT. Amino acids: CSARPPRGAVDTQYF.

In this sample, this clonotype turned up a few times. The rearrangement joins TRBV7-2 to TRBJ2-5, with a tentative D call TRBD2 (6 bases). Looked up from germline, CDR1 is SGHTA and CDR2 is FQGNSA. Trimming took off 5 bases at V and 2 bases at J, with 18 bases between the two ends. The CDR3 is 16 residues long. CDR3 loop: CASSRTTGLLQETQYF. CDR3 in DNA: TGTGCCAGCAGCCGGACAACAGGACTATTACAAGAGACCCAGTACTTC.

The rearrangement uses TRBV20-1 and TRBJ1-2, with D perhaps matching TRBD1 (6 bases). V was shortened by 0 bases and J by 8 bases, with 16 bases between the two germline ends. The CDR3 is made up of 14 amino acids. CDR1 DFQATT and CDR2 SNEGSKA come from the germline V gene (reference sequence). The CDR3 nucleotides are TGCAGTGCTAGAGATGGACGGGGGCCCAACGGCTACACCTTC. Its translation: CSARDGRGPNGYTF.

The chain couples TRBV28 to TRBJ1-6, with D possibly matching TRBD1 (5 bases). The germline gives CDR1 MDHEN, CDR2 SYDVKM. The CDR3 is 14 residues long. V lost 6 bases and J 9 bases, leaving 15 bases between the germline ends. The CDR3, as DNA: TGTGCCAGCAGATTGGACAAGTGGGGTTCACCCCTCCACTTT. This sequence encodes CASRLDKWGSPLHF.

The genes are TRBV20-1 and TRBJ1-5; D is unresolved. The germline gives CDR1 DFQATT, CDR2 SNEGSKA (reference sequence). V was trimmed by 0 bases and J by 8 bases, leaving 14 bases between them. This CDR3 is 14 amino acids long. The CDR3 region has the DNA TGCAGTGCTAGAGATATGACCGAAATTGAGCCCCAGCATTTT. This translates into CSARDMTEIEPQHF.

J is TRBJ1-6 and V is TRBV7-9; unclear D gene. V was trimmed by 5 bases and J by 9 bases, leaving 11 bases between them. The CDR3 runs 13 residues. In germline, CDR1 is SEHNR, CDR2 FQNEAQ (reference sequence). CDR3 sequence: CASSMHSGSPLHF. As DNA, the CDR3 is TGTGCCAGCAGCATGCATTCCGGTTCACCCCTCCACTTT. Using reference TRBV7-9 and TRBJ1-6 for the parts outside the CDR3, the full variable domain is DTGVSQNPRHKITKRGQNVTFRCDPISEHNRLYWYRQTLGQGPEFLTYFQNEAQLEKSRLLSDRFSAERPKGSFSTLEIQRTEQGDSAMYLCASSMHSGSPLHFGNGTRLTVT.

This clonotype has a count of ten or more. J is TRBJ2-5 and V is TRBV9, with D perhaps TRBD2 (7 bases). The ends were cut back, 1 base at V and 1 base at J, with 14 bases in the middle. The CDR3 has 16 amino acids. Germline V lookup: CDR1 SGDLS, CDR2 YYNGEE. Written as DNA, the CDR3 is TGTGCCAGCAGCGTATGGGAGGGGGGTTCCCAAGAGACCCAGTACTTC. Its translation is CASSVWEGGSQETQYF.

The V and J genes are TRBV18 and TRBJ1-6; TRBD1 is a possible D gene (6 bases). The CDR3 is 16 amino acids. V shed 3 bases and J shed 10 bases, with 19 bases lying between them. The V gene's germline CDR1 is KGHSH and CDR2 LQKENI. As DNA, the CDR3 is TGTGCCAGCTCACCCAGGGAAGTGACAGGAGCATCACCCCTCCACTTT. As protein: CASSPREVTGASPLHF.

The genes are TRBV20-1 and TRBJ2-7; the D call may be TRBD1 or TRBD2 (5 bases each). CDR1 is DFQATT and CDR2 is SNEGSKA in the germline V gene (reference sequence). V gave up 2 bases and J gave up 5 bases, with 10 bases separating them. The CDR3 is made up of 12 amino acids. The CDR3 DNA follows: TGCAGTGCTAGATTCAGGGACCACGAGCAGTACTTC. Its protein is CSARFRDHEQYF.

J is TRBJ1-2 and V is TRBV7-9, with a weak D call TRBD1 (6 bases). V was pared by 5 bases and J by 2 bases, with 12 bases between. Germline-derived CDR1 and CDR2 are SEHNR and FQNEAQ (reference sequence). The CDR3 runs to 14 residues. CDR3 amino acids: CASSRGQNNYGYTF. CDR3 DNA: TGTGCCAGCAGCCGCGGACAGAACAACTATGGCTACACCTTC.

This chain's CDR3 is CASSERITGGALYGYTF. The CDR3, as DNA: TGTGCCAGCAGTGAGCGAATTACAGGGGGCGCCCTCTATGGCTACACCTTC. This rearrangement joins TRBV25-1 to TRBJ1-2; 9 bases are a match to TRBD1. The CDR3 runs 17 residues. With V trimmed by 3 bases and J by 4 bases, 12 bases remained unmatched. Per the germline V gene, CDR1 is MGHDK and CDR2 is SYGVNS.

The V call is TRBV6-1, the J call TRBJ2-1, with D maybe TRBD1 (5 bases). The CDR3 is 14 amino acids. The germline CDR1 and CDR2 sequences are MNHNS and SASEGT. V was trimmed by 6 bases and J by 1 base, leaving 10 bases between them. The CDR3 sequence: CASSRRESYNEQFF. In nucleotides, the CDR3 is TGTGCCAGCAGCCGCAGGGAATCCTACAATGAGCAGTTCTTC.